What follows are 19 T cell receptor beta chains derived from one specimen sequenced in a study of blood T cell repertoires in COVID-19. Data came from immunoSEQ multiplex PCR; TCRdb stores just in-frame clones and leaves some out. The repertoire holds more than 120,000 clones, about 87% seen once, with around 3.9% in the top ten. The sequencing input was PBMCs or T cells enriched from blood (not recorded which). These receptors all stem from a man aged 50 to 60 in a cohort exposed to, infected with or recovered from COVID-19 (not recorded which).

In nucleotides, the CDR3 is TGCGCCAGCAGCCCGACAGAAGGCTACGAGCAGTACTTC. It specifies CASSPTEGYEQYF. This chain connects TRBV4-1 to TRBJ2-7, with TRBD1 as a possible D gene (5 bases). The CDR3 is made up of 13 amino acids. Germline-derived CDR1 and CDR2 are MGHRA and YSYEKL. Trimming pared 4 bases from V and 3 bases from J, leaving 10 bases between.

This rearrangement joins TRBV7-6 to TRBJ1-1, with unresolved D. Per the germline V gene, CDR1 is SGHVS and CDR2 is FNYEAQ. The V gene lost 1 base and the J gene lost 6 bases, with 12 bases spanning the gap. CDR3 length: 14 amino acids. CDR3 DNA sequence: TGTGCCAGCAGCTTAGGGGGTTCGGGGTCTGAAGCTTTCTTT. Protein: CASSLGGSGSEAFF.

V gene TRBV20-1 combines with J gene TRBJ2-7; 9 bases align to TRBD2. The V and J ends lost 3 bases and 1 base, in that order; junction bases with no gene match: 7. CDR1 and CDR2 from the germline V gene are DFQATT and SNEGSKA (reference sequence). The CDR3 loop spans 15 amino acids. DNA of the CDR3: TGCAGTGCTAGTTTGACTAGCGGCTTTTCCTACGAGCAGTACTTC. Its translation: CSASLTSGFSYEQYF.

J is TRBJ2-2 and V is TRBV2, with 12 nucleotides matching TRBD2. CDR3 size: 17 residues. V lost 10 bases and J lost 1; bases outside the gene matches: 10. Germline lookup yields CDR1 SNHLY and CDR2 FYNNEI. The DNA for the CDR3 is TGTGCCAAGAGTGGGCTAGCGGGGGGGAGGAACACCGGGGAGCTGTTTTTT. Residues: CAKSGLAGGRNTGELFF.

This clone has a single count. V is TRBV7-6 and J is TRBJ2-2; the D gene is possibly TRBD1 (6 bases). CDR3 length: 16 amino acids. V was trimmed by 1 base and J by 3 bases, leaving 12 bases between them. Germline lookup yields CDR1 SGHVS and CDR2 FNYEAQ. The CDR3 sequence is CASSLVSRGYTGELFF. The CDR3 bases are TGTGCCAGCAGCTTAGTAAGCAGGGGATACACCGGGGAGCTGTTTTTT.

This clone occurred once. The chain couples TRBV18 to TRBJ2-1, with 10 nucleotides matching TRBD1. The CDR3 has 15 residues. V lost 1 base, J lost 7 bases, and 4 bases stayed unmatched. Looked up from germline, CDR1 is KGHSH and CDR2 is LQKENI. The CDR3 DNA follows: TGTGCCAGCTCACCACGACAGGGGGCTAGAAATGAGCAGTTCTTC. It yields the protein CASSPRQGARNEQFF.

The chain employs TRBV19 and TRBJ1-1; D possibly corresponds to TRBD1 (5 bases). The CDR3 is made up of 13 amino acids. V gave up 4 bases and J gave up 1 base, with 7 bases separating them. Germline V gene sequence: CDR1 LNHDA, CDR2 SQIVND (reference sequence). The CDR3 reads CASSTQGNTEAFF. CDR3 DNA: TGTGCCAGTAGTACTCAGGGGAACACTGAAGCTTTCTTT.

A word on this clone: Within the sample, other DNA sequences also encode this same CDR3. The chain employs TRBV9 and TRBJ2-1, with TRBD2 matching 10 bases. The V segment lost 0 bases and the J segment 4 bases; nucleotides outside the gene matches: 1. This CDR3 comprises 15 residues. Germline V gives CDR1 SGDLS, CDR2 YYNGEE. CDR3 residues: CASSVASGGYNEQFF. As DNA, the CDR3 is TGTGCCAGCAGCGTAGCTAGCGGGGGTTACAATGAGCAGTTCTTC.

V is TRBV15 and J is TRBJ2-1, with 9 bases aligning to TRBD2. The CDR3 runs 18 residues. V trimming: 2 bases; J trimming: 5 bases; junction bases outside the gene matches: 13. Germline V CDR1 and CDR2: LNHNV, YYDKDF (reference sequence). The DNA of the CDR3 is TGTGCCACCAGCAGACCAGTGCGTAGCGGGAGAGGAAACAATGAGCAGTTCTTC. Protein: CATSRPVRSGRGNNEQFF.

The chain combines TRBV4-2 with TRBJ2-7; TRBD1 matches 8 bases. The V gene end was trimmed by 4 bases and the J gene end by 2 bases; junction bases not matched to a gene: 7. The CDR3 totals 15 residues. The germline CDR1 and CDR2 sequences are LGHNA and YNFKEQ. Here the CDR3 reads CASSPYRGWTYEQYF. For the CDR3, the DNA is TGTGCCAGCAGCCCGTACAGGGGGTGGACCTACGAGCAGTACTTC.

The chain recombines TRBV6-5 with TRBJ2-5, with D hard to call. CDR1 and CDR2 (germline): MNHEY, SVGAGI. Trimming removed 5 bases from V and 4 bases from J, with 17 bases in between. The CDR3 extends over 15 amino acids. CDR3 amino acids: CASSPTRVAGETQYF. CDR3 nucleotide sequence: TGTGCCAGCAGTCCTACGAGAGTCGCCGGAGAGACCCAGTACTTC.

The V gene is TRBV5-1, the J gene TRBJ2-7; 8 nucleotides agree with TRBD1. There are 15 residues in the CDR3. With V trimmed by 0 bases and J by 2 bases, 4 bases remained unmatched. Germline V gene data show CDR1 as SGHRS and CDR2 as YFSETQ. CDR3 coding DNA: TGCGCCAGCAGCTTGGCACAGGGGGTCGCCTACGAGCAGTACTTC. Its translation: CASSLAQGVAYEQYF.

The V gene is TRBV15, the J gene TRBJ1-2; D is uncertain. The CDR3 sequence is 15 residues long. Trimming removed 0 bases at V and 3 bases at J, with 11 bases between. Germline V lookup: CDR1 LNHNV, CDR2 YYDKDF (reference sequence). CDR3 sequence: CATSRDQADYYGYTF. In DNA form, the CDR3 reads TGTGCCACCAGCAGAGATCAAGCAGACTACTATGGCTACACCTTC.

V and J are TRBV6-5 and TRBJ2-7; a possible D gene is TRBD2 (5 bases). Germline CDR1 is MNHEY and CDR2 is SVGAGI. CDR3 length: 15 amino acids. V was clipped by 8 bases and J by 2 bases, with 19 bases between them. CDR3 nucleotide sequence: TGTGCCAGCGCAAACCCCTCCCTCGGGACCTACGAGCAGTACTTC. This codes for CASANPSLGTYEQYF.

Points on this clone: One end of the junction does not line up with germline, which may come from a read error. CDR3 residues: CASSILSTGRSKVSGF. The CDR3 nucleotides are TGTGCCAGCTCGATCCTCTCGACAGGTCGAAGTAAGGTATCGGGGTTT. This chain connects TRBV18 to TRBJ1-1, with D possibly matching TRBD1 (6 bases). The CDR3 extends over 16 amino acids. CDR1 is KGHSH and CDR2 is LQKENI in the germline V gene.

The V gene is TRBV28, the J gene TRBJ1-5, with D perhaps matching TRBD1 (6 bases). V was shortened by 2 bases and J by 7 bases, with 12 bases between the two germline ends. Germline CDR1 MDHEN, CDR2 SYDVKM. The CDR3 extends over 14 amino acids. CDR3 nucleotide sequence: TGTGCCAGCAGTTTACACAGGGCAGACCAGCCCCAGCATTTT. Protein: CASSLHRADQPQHF.

This clone was found a few times. This sequence joins TRBV27 and TRBJ1-2, with TRBD1 matching 8 bases. Germline CDR1 reads MNHEY; CDR2 reads SMNVEV (reference sequence). CDR3 length equals 16 residues. V shed 7 bases and J 4 bases; nucleotides not matched to a gene: 14. DNA of the CDR3: TGTGCCAGCACTAACAACCTCAGGGGGCAAGCCTATGGCTACACCTTC. It yields the protein CASTNNLRGQAYGYTF.

The rearrangement uses TRBV5-1 and TRBJ1-3; D is ambiguous. CDR3 size: 16 residues. From germline, CDR1 is SGHRS and CDR2 YFSETQ. V lost 3 bases, J lost 0 bases, and 13 bases lay in between. The CDR3 DNA is TGCGCCAGCAGCTCGGGATCGGGCAACTCTGGAAACACCATATATTTT. The encoded protein is CASSSGSGNSGNTIYF.

V is TRBV28 and J is TRBJ2-5; 7 positions match TRBD2. The CDR3 is 14 amino acids. From germline, CDR1 is MDHEN and CDR2 SYDVKM. V shed 7 bases and J 7 bases; nucleotides not matched to a gene: 12. The CDR3 sequence: CASIAGGPGGTQYF. CDR3 nucleotide sequence: TGTGCCAGCATAGCGGGCGGGCCTGGCGGGACCCAGTACTTC.